One sample yielded the 16 T cell receptor beta chains listed below, sequenced in a study of blood T cell repertoires in COVID-19. The method was immunoSEQ multiplex PCR; TCRdb's version includes in-frame clones alone and lacks a portion of them. The sample has fewer than 90,000 clones; 90% to 95% are singletons. Sequencing was done on a sample of peripheral blood. The receptors here all came from a human donor with active COVID-19. The donor label of this sample is uncertain.

V and J are TRBV28 and TRBJ2-7, with TRBD2 as a possible D gene (5 bases). The CDR3 spans 11 residues. Germline V lookup: CDR1 MDHEN, CDR2 SYDVKM. V lost 3 bases, J lost 7 bases, and 7 bases lay in between. DNA of the CDR3: TGTGCCAGCAGTTTTGAGCGGGAGCAGTACTTC. This sequence encodes CASSFEREQYF.

The V and J genes are TRBV5-4 and TRBJ2-7, with D possibly TRBD2 on 5 matching bases. The germline CDR1 and CDR2 sequences are SGHNT and YYREEE (reference sequence). The CDR3 consists of 14 residues. The V end lost 0 bases, the J end lost 1 base, and 8 bases lay between the germline ends. CDR3 DNA sequence: TGTGCCAGCAGCTTGGGAGGGATTTCCTACGAGCAGTACTTC. Residues: CASSLGGISYEQYF.

The V and J genes are TRBV2 and TRBJ2-1; D uncertain. The germline V gene has CDR1 SNHLY and CDR2 FYNNEI. The CDR3 has 15 residues. V dropped 0 bases and J dropped 0 bases, with 6 bases sitting between them. The CDR3 sequence is CASSEARGSYNEQFF. The CDR3 coding sequence is TGTGCCAGCAGTGAAGCCCGCGGCTCCTACAATGAGCAGTTCTTC.

The V call is TRBV7-8, the J call TRBJ2-1; D may be TRBD2 (6 bases). Germline V gene data show CDR1 as SGHVS and CDR2 as FQNEAQ. The CDR3 is 16 residues long. Trimming left V 5 bases short and J 0 bases short, with 14 bases between. The CDR3 DNA reads TGTGCCAGCAGCCCGGAGTTCGGGAGCTCCTACAATGAGCAGTTCTTC. As protein: CASSPEFGSSYNEQFF.

The V call is TRBV4-3, the J call TRBJ2-1, with 13 positions matching TRBD2. V shed 5 bases and J 1 base; nucleotides not matched to a gene: 11. The germline CDR1 and CDR2 sequences are LGHNA and YSLEER. CDR3 size: 19 residues. Here the CDR3 reads CASSSGTSGTLRSYNEQFF. CDR3 bases: TGCGCCAGCAGCTCCGGGACTAGCGGGACCCTAAGGTCCTACAATGAGCAGTTCTTC.

This sequence joins TRBV19 and TRBJ1-5; 10 bases agree with TRBD1. The junction had 16 bases not matched to a gene; V was cut back by 6 bases and J by 5 bases. The CDR3 has 18 residues. The germline V gene has CDR1 LNHDA and CDR2 SQIVND (reference sequence). CDR3 nucleotides: TGTGCCAGTAGAAAAGGGACAGGGGAAGTTTTGTTGGATCAGCCCCAGCATTTT. It is translated as CASRKGTGEVLLDQPQHF.

The CDR3: CASSQTGGELFF. As DNA, the CDR3 is TGTGCCAGCAGTCAGACAGGCGGGGAGCTGTTTTTT. The chain couples TRBV6-4 to TRBJ2-2; maybe TRBD1 (6 bases). The CDR3 extends over 12 amino acids. V gave up 5 bases and J gave up 7 bases, with 8 bases separating them. CDR1 and CDR2 from the germline V gene are MRHNA and SNTAGT.

This rearrangement joins TRBV7-6 to TRBJ1-3; TRBD1 might be the D (5 bases). Deletions cut 4 bases from V and 10 bases from J, with 23 bases between. The germline V gene has CDR1 SGHVS and CDR2 FNYEAQ. The CDR3 length is 16 residues. DNA of the CDR3: TGTGCCAGCAGCTCTCCTTTCCGGGACTCCTTCAGGACCATATATTTT. Translation: CASSSPFRDSFRTIYF.

The rearrangement joins TRBV6-5 to TRBJ1-4, with 11 nucleotides matching TRBD1. The V and J ends lost 4 bases and 5 bases, in that order; junction bases with no gene match: 6. The CDR3 is 16 residues long. CDR1 MNHEY and CDR2 SVGAGI come from the germline V gene. The CDR3 loop reads CASSSPRDRGNEKLFF. The CDR3 DNA reads TGTGCCAGCAGTTCCCCCCGGGACAGGGGGAATGAAAAACTGTTTTTT.

This clone has more than one count but fewer than ten. V is TRBV19 and J is TRBJ1-5; D might be TRBD1 (6 bases). Trimming left V 7 bases short and J 2 bases short, with 9 bases between. This CDR3 has 13 amino acids. Germline CDR1 is LNHDA and CDR2 is SQIVND (reference sequence). The CDR3 nucleotides are TGTGCCAGTACCCGGACAGGCAATCAGCCCCAGCATTTT. Encoded protein: CASTRTGNQPQHF. The full variable domain, completed using reference TRBV19 and TRBJ1-5, is DGGITQSPKYLFRKEGQNVTLSCEQNLNHDAMYWYRQDPGQGLRLIYYSQIVNDFQKGDIAEGYSVSREKKESFPLTVTSAQKNPTAFYLCASTRTGNQPQHFGDGTRLSIL.

CDR3 region: CATSDFPLNGELFF. CDR3 in DNA: TGTGCCACCAGTGATTTTCCTCTAAACGGGGAGCTGTTTTTT. The chain carries TRBV24-1 and TRBJ2-2; no firm D call. The CDR3 runs 14 residues. V lost 1 base and J lost 7, with 9 bases in between. Germline V gene data show CDR1 as KGHDR and CDR2 as SFDVKD.

The chain links TRBV6-1 to TRBJ2-1; 15 positions agree with TRBD2. The junction had 16 bases not matched to a gene; V was cut back by 3 bases and J by 10 bases. This CDR3 is built from 19 residues. Germline loops: CDR1 MNHNS, CDR2 SASEGT. The DNA for the CDR3 is TGTGCCAGCAGTGAGATCTCCTTCGGGACTAGCGGGGGGAGACGAGAGCAGTTCTTC. It is translated as CASSEISFGTSGGRREQFF.

This chain connects TRBV5-8 to TRBJ2-1, with a possible D match to TRBD1 (5 bases). Germline V gene sequence: CDR1 SGHTS, CDR2 YDEGEE. The CDR3 is 15 amino acids. V lost 0 bases and J lost 4, with 11 bases in between. The CDR3 DNA follows: TGTGCCAGCAGCTTGGGACAGTCTTTGTACAATGAGCAGTTCTTC. Translating gives CASSLGQSLYNEQFF.

CDR3 nucleotide sequence: TGTGCCAGCAGTGAGGTGGAGGGAAGCAATCAGCCCCAGCATTTT. Amino acid sequence: CASSEVEGSNQPQHF. The V call is TRBV6-1, the J call TRBJ1-5; D gene unclear. The CDR3 has 15 amino acids. CDR1 and CDR2 from the germline V gene are MNHNS and SASEGT. Trimming pared 3 bases from V and 1 base from J, leaving 10 bases between.

This sequence joins TRBV7-9 and TRBJ2-7, with TRBD1 as a possible D gene (5 bases). Trimming took 11 bases from V and 1 from J, leaving 18 bases between them. Germline CDR1 and CDR2: SEHNR and FQNEAQ (reference sequence). The CDR3 runs 14 residues. Here the CDR3 reads CAVRRDSPSYEQYF. CDR3 DNA sequence: TGTGCCGTACGGAGAGACAGCCCGTCCTACGAGCAGTACTTC.

The chain is built from TRBV7-2 and TRBJ2-5; D is ambiguous. V shed 1 base and J shed 2 bases, with 5 bases lying between them. Germline assignment: CDR1 SGHTA and CDR2 FQGNSA. There are 13 residues in the CDR3. CDR3 sequence reads: CASSLGRQETQYF. The DNA for the CDR3 is TGTGCCAGCAGCTTAGGGAGACAAGAGACCCAGTACTTC.